The 9 T cell receptor beta chains given below trace back to one sample, sequenced in a study of blood T cell repertoires in COVID-19. Sequenced by immunoSEQ multiplex PCR; TCRdb stores in-frame clones only, minus some. The table has around 160,000 clones, more than 70% seen once. The sequencing sample was made of peripheral blood. These receptors came from a man aged 55 to 70 with active or convalescent COVID-19.

The chain joins TRBV7-4 to TRBJ1-1, with TRBD1 as a possible D gene (5 bases). The V gene's germline CDR1 is SGHVT and CDR2 SQSDAQ. Trimming left V 3 bases short and J 4 bases short, with 12 bases between. The CDR3 contains 14 residues. As DNA, the CDR3 is TGTGCCAGCAGCTTGGGACTTCCCCTCACTGAAGCTTTCTTT. Translating gives CASSLGLPLTEAFF.

V is TRBV5-1 and J is TRBJ1-4; 10 bases match TRBD1. V lost 1 base and J lost 7; bases outside the gene matches: 4. In germline, CDR1 is SGHRS, CDR2 YFSETQ. This CDR3 is built from 15 residues. CDR3 coding DNA: TGCGCCAGCAGCTTGCGACAGGGGGCGCTTGAAAAACTGTTTTTT. Translating gives CASSLRQGALEKLFF.

The chain recombines TRBV9 with TRBJ2-7, with 7 bases identical to TRBD2. This CDR3 has 17 amino acids. Germline V gene lookup returns CDR1 SGDLS and CDR2 YYNGEE. Trimming removed 0 bases from V and 4 bases from J; junction bases left unmatched: 13. CDR3 region: CASSVELGGDSLYEQYF. The CDR3 nucleotides are TGTGCCAGCAGCGTAGAATTGGGGGGGGACTCCCTTTACGAGCAGTACTTC. Full variable domain (remainder filled in from reference TRBV9 and TRBJ2-7): DSGVTQTPKHLITATGQRVTLRCSPRSGDLSVYWYQQSLDQGLQFLIQYYNGEERAKGNILERFSAQQFPDLHSELNLSSLELGDSALYFCASSVELGGDSLYEQYFGPGTRLTVT.

The CDR3 DNA is TGTGCCAGCAGCGGGACACAAAGCTCCTACGAGCAGTACTTC. Amino acid sequence: CASSGTQSSYEQYF. The gene calls are TRBV6-6 and TRBJ2-7, with a weak D call TRBD1 (6 bases). Trimming removed 6 bases from V and 0 bases from J, with 12 bases in between. The germline gives CDR1 MNHNY, CDR2 SVGAGI (reference sequence). The CDR3 is 14 amino acids.

With respect to this clone: The sample holds other DNA sequences that translate to the same CDR3. The rearrangement links TRBV4-3 to TRBJ1-1; D gene ambiguous. Germline V lookup: CDR1 LGHNA, CDR2 YSLEER. The V end lost 4 bases, the J end lost 5 bases, and 11 bases lay between the germline ends. The CDR3 is 13 residues long. CDR3 sequence reads: CASSLGGRTEAFF. As DNA, the CDR3 is TGCGCCAGCAGCCTTGGAGGGAGGACTGAAGCTTTCTTT.

This clone has a handful of counts. The V and J genes are TRBV6-5 and TRBJ1-6, with 7 bases fitting TRBD1. Germline loops: CDR1 MNHEY, CDR2 SVGAGI. The CDR3 has 13 residues. V shed 6 bases, J shed 5 bases, and the junction held 1 base outside the gene matches. Here the CDR3 DNA reads TGTGCCAGCAGCGACAGGGATAATTCACCCCTCCACTTT. Residues: CASSDRDNSPLHF.

This clone was recorded only once. The rearrangement joins TRBV12-3 or TRBV12-4 to TRBJ1-3; D not certain. The CDR3 sequence is 12 residues long. V gave up 6 bases and J gave up 9 bases, with 12 bases separating them. DNA for the CDR3: TGTGCCAGCAGCTACGGACTAGCCACCATATATTTT. Translated, it gives CASSYGLATIYF.

The chain is built from TRBV7-2 and TRBJ2-1, with TRBD2 identical over 11 bases. Per the germline V gene, CDR1 is SGHTA and CDR2 is FQGNSA. The CDR3 is 17 amino acids. J lost 5 bases, V lost 1 base, and 7 bases had no gene match. Here the CDR3 reads CASSLGGLAGLNNEQFF. The CDR3 DNA follows: TGTGCCAGCAGCTTAGGAGGACTAGCGGGTCTTAACAATGAGCAGTTCTTC.

The chain has TRBV7-3 and TRBJ2-7, with 7 bases identical to TRBD2. The germline CDR1 and CDR2 sequences are SGHTA and FQGTGA. The V segment lost 6 bases and the J segment 2 bases; nucleotides outside the gene matches: 10. The CDR3 totals 15 residues. The CDR3 region has the DNA TGTGCCAGCAGTCCTGGGGGGGACTACACCTACGAGCAGTACTTC. It translates to CASSPGGDYTYEQYF. The full variable domain, with the rest looked up from reference TRBV7-3 and TRBJ2-7, is GAGVSQTPSNKVTEKGKYVELRCDPISGHTALYWYRQSLGQGPEFLIYFQGTGAADDSGLPNDRFFAVRPEGSVSTLKIQRTERGDSAVYLCASSPGGDYTYEQYFGPGTRLTVT.